The clone carrying this T cell receptor (beta chain) was found once. As originally analysed: Researchers report that nucleated cell counts were estimated from reference gene primer amplification. Sequenced by immunoSEQ multiplex PCR; TCRdb stores in-frame clones only, minus some. V, J and clone size are those of that table, while D and trimming were read from the DNA. The sample has around 220,000 clones; around 88% are singletons. This entry comes from a study of blood T cell repertoires in COVID-19. At the level of the study: Sites across the United States, Italy and Spain contributed samples from acute and convalescent COVID-19. From T cells, B-cell-depleted T cells, or PBMCs came the material, which was cDNA or gDNA.

This sequence originates from a man younger than 35 with active or convalescent COVID-19. Sequenced: peripheral blood.

CDR3 region: CASSRDIGATDGNTIYF. The CDR3 DNA is TGTGCCAGCTCACGCGACATAGGGGCGACGGACGGAAACACCATATATTTT. The chain uses TRBV18 and TRBJ1-3, with TRBD1 as a possible D gene (5 bases). Trimming stripped 4 bases from V and 4 bases from J, with 20 bases between. Looked up from germline, CDR1 is KGHSH and CDR2 is LQKENI. The CDR3 has 17 residues.